The rows below give T cell receptor beta chains drawn from one sample of a study of cytomegalovirus exposure and HLA in healthy donors. Sequencing was performed with immunoSEQ multiplex PCR; in TCRdb, only in-frame clones are kept and a portion is missing. The sample shows around 110,000 clones, roughly 66% of them seen only once. What was sequenced was PBMCs. Receptors were obtained from a man aged 18 to 29 in good health and CMV-seronegative. Both conserved end residues are part of each CDR3. The order of the fields is CDR3 DNA, CDR3 protein, J gene, V gene, D gene, clone size. The D gene is left open where the match is weak. The size of a clone is reported for some rows only, either as once, few or many, or as a class for expanded clones.

CDR3nt: TGTGCCTGGAGTGTAGACAGAGGAAACACCATATATTTT
CDR3aa: CAWSVDRGNTIYF
j_gene: TRBJ1-3
v_gene: TRBV30
d_gene: NA
abundance: few

CDR3nt: TGTGCCAGCGCTACCACAGGGTGGAACTATGGCTACACCTTC
CDR3aa: CASATTGWNYGYTF
j_gene: TRBJ1-2
v_gene: TRBV27
d_gene: NA
abundance: few

CDR3nt: TGTGCCAGCTCACCGGGGGCCATCCAGCCCCAGCATTTT
CDR3aa: CASSPGAIQPQHF
j_gene: TRBJ1-5
v_gene: TRBV18
d_gene: NA
abundance: NA

CDR3nt: TGTGCCACCGTAGCAGTCTCACGCGTCTACACCTTC
CDR3aa: CATVAVSRVYTF
j_gene: TRBJ1-2
v_gene: TRBV30
d_gene: NA
abundance: few

CDR3nt: TGTGCCAGTAGTATGATCCTTGCAGGGAACACTGAAGCTTTCTTT
CDR3aa: CASSMILAGNTEAFF
j_gene: TRBJ1-1
v_gene: TRBV19
d_gene: NA
abundance: NA

CDR3nt: TGTGCCAGCAGCGCCCGACTAGGGGTCTACGAGCAGTACTTC
CDR3aa: CASSARLGVYEQYF
j_gene: TRBJ2-7
v_gene: TRBV9
d_gene: NA
abundance: few

CDR3nt: TGTGCCACGGGGGGAGGCCCGGTGCAGCCCCAGCATTTT
CDR3aa: CATGGGPVQPQHF
j_gene: TRBJ1-5
v_gene: TRBV6-5
d_gene: NA
abundance: NA

CDR3nt: TGTGCCAGCAGGACACAGGGGGCAAAAGAGACCCAGTACTTC
CDR3aa: CASRTQGAKETQYF
j_gene: TRBJ2-5
v_gene: TRBV7-8
d_gene: TRBD1
abundance: NA

CDR3nt: TGCGCCAGCAGTTCGTTCGTGTCTAGCGGTATGGATACGCAGTATTTT
CDR3aa: CASSSFVSSGMDTQYF
j_gene: TRBJ2-3
v_gene: TRBV10-1
d_gene: TRBD2
abundance: few

CDR3nt: TGCGCCAGCAGCCAAGATCGAGGCACTTTGGCCTATGGCTACACCTTC
CDR3aa: CASSQDRGTLAYGYTF
j_gene: TRBJ1-2
v_gene: TRBV4-1
d_gene: NA
abundance: NA

CDR3nt: TGTGCCAGCAGCGTAGGGTCTAGCGACTACGAGCAGTACTTC
CDR3aa: CASSVGSSDYEQYF
j_gene: TRBJ2-7
v_gene: TRBV9
d_gene: NA
abundance: NA

CDR3nt: TGTGCCCGCAGTCGACTTAGGGACAGGGGGTCAGATACGCAGTATTTT
CDR3aa: CARSRLRDRGSDTQYF
j_gene: TRBJ2-3
v_gene: TRBV27
d_gene: TRBD1
abundance: NA

CDR3nt: TGTGCCAGCAGCCCTGGGGCGGATAGGTTGTACAATGAGCAGTTCTTC
CDR3aa: CASSPGADRLYNEQFF
j_gene: TRBJ2-1
v_gene: TRBV27
d_gene: NA
abundance: few

CDR3nt: TGTGCCAGCAGTTTTGATCAGACTAGAGAGTACTTC
CDR3aa: CASSFDQTREYF
j_gene: TRBJ2-7
v_gene: TRBV28
d_gene: NA
abundance: NA

CDR3nt: TGCGCCAGCAGCTTACGGGGTCCGAAAGGCTACACCTTC
CDR3aa: CASSLRGPKGYTF
j_gene: TRBJ1-2
v_gene: TRBV5-1
d_gene: NA
abundance: NA

CDR3nt: TGCGCCAGCAGCCAGACAGGGGGCGGGCAGCCCCAGCATTTT
CDR3aa: CASSQTGGGQPQHF
j_gene: TRBJ1-5
v_gene: TRBV4-1
d_gene: TRBD1
abundance: NA

CDR3nt: TGCAGTGGACAGGGTCAAGAGACCCAGTACTTC
CDR3aa: CSGQGQETQYF
j_gene: TRBJ2-5
v_gene: TRBV20-1
d_gene: TRBD1
abundance: NA

CDR3nt: TGTGCCAGAGGGAGAGGGATGAACACTGAAGCTTTCTTT
CDR3aa: CARGRGMNTEAFF
j_gene: TRBJ1-1
v_gene: TRBV2
d_gene: NA
abundance: NA

CDR3nt: TGCGCCAGCAGTGAGTCGCCCAGGGGTAACTATGGCTACACCTTC
CDR3aa: CASSESPRGNYGYTF
j_gene: TRBJ1-2
v_gene: TRBV10-2
d_gene: NA
abundance: NA

CDR3nt: TGCGCCAGCAGCTTGAGCCAGGGTGACACTGAAGCTTTCTTT
CDR3aa: CASSLSQGDTEAFF
j_gene: TRBJ1-1
v_gene: TRBV5-1
d_gene: NA
abundance: NA

CDR3nt: TGCGCCAGCAGCCAGGGCAGGGCCAACACCGGGGAGCTGTTTTTT
CDR3aa: CASSQGRANTGELFF
j_gene: TRBJ2-2
v_gene: TRBV4-3
d_gene: NA
abundance: few

CDR3nt: TGTGCCAGCAGCGTGGGGCAGGGTACTGCGAATGAGCAGTTCTTC
CDR3aa: CASSVGQGTANEQFF
j_gene: TRBJ2-1
v_gene: TRBV9
d_gene: NA
abundance: few

CDR3nt: TGTGCCAGCAGCGTCGTCGCAGGGGGTCACAACATTCAGTACTTC
CDR3aa: CASSVVAGGHNIQYF
j_gene: TRBJ2-4
v_gene: TRBV9
d_gene: TRBD1
abundance: NA

CDR3nt: TGTGCCAGCAGCCAAGAAATCGAGGTCGGCACCATATATTTT
CDR3aa: CASSQEIEVGTIYF
j_gene: TRBJ1-3
v_gene: TRBV4-2
d_gene: NA
abundance: NA

CDR3nt: TGTGCCAGCAGCTTGGATCGGGGGAGGAATGAGCAGTTCTTC
CDR3aa: CASSLDRGRNEQFF
j_gene: TRBJ2-1
v_gene: TRBV5-6
d_gene: NA
abundance: NA

CDR3nt: TGTGCCAGCAGTTACTCGAACAGGGAAGACGAGCAGTACTTC
CDR3aa: CASSYSNREDEQYF
j_gene: TRBJ2-7
v_gene: TRBV6-5
d_gene: NA
abundance: NA

CDR3nt: TGTGCCAGCACGGGGTTGGGAGGAGATGGAAACACCATATATTTT
CDR3aa: CASTGLGGDGNTIYF
j_gene: TRBJ1-3
v_gene: TRBV28
d_gene: NA
abundance: few

CDR3nt: TGTGCCAGCAGCATCCGGGACAGGGTCCAGGAGGGTTCCGGGGAGCTGTTTTTT
CDR3aa: CASSIRDRVQEGSGELFF
j_gene: TRBJ2-2
v_gene: TRBV11-3
d_gene: TRBD1
abundance: NA

CDR3nt: TGCGCCAGCAGCTTGGATGTGGGTATGAAAGGGGGCTACGAGCAGTACTTC
CDR3aa: CASSLDVGMKGGYEQYF
j_gene: TRBJ2-7
v_gene: TRBV5-1
d_gene: NA
abundance: NA

CDR3nt: TGTGCCAGCAGTGAAACAGGGCGATATGGCTACACCTTC
CDR3aa: CASSETGRYGYTF
j_gene: TRBJ1-2
v_gene: TRBV6-1
d_gene: NA
abundance: NA

CDR3nt: TGTGCCAGCGTAGGGAGCCAAGAGACCCAGTACTTC
CDR3aa: CASVGSQETQYF
j_gene: TRBJ2-5
v_gene: TRBV2
d_gene: NA
abundance: NA

CDR3nt: TGTGCCGGGGGGGAAACCTATGGCTACACCTTC
CDR3aa: CAGGETYGYTF
j_gene: TRBJ1-2
v_gene: TRBV28
d_gene: NA
abundance: NA

CDR3nt: TGTGCCAGCAGCTTAACTAGCGGCTACGAGCAGTACTTC
CDR3aa: CASSLTSGYEQYF
j_gene: TRBJ2-7
v_gene: TRBV7-6
d_gene: TRBD2
abundance: NA

CDR3nt: TGTGCCAGCAGCAGCACGACAGGGAACTATGGCTACACCTTC
CDR3aa: CASSSTTGNYGYTF
j_gene: TRBJ1-2
v_gene: TRBV7-8
d_gene: TRBD1
abundance: NA

CDR3nt: TGTGCCAGCGCAGATCGCCCAAGTGAGCAGTTCTTC
CDR3aa: CASADRPSEQFF
j_gene: TRBJ2-1
v_gene: TRBV27
d_gene: NA
abundance: NA

CDR3nt: TGTGCCAGCAGCGCAACAGGGAGCAATCAGCCCCAGCATTTT
CDR3aa: CASSATGSNQPQHF
j_gene: TRBJ1-5
v_gene: TRBV9
d_gene: NA
abundance: once

CDR3nt: TGTGCCAGCAGCGTAGACAGGGGTGAAAAACTGTTTTTT
CDR3aa: CASSVDRGEKLFF
j_gene: TRBJ1-4
v_gene: TRBV9
d_gene: TRBD1
abundance: NA

CDR3nt: TGTGCCAGCAGTTCTCGACAGGGGAGGAACACTGAAGCTTTCTTT
CDR3aa: CASSSRQGRNTEAFF
j_gene: TRBJ1-1
v_gene: TRBV27
d_gene: TRBD1
abundance: few

CDR3nt: TGTGCCAGCAGAAAACAGGGTCGGAACACTGAAGCTTTCTTT
CDR3aa: CASRKQGRNTEAFF
j_gene: TRBJ1-1
v_gene: TRBV6-1
d_gene: NA
abundance: few

CDR3nt: TGTGCCAGCAGCTTAGTGGAGGGGAATGAGCAGTTCTTC
CDR3aa: CASSLVEGNEQFF
j_gene: TRBJ2-1
v_gene: TRBV11-3
d_gene: NA
abundance: NA

CDR3nt: TGTGCCAGCAGTAACGGGGACATTAACGGCATTCGGGGCTACACCTTC
CDR3aa: CASSNGDINGIRGYTF
j_gene: TRBJ1-2
v_gene: TRBV6-6
d_gene: NA
abundance: few